The clone carrying this T cell receptor beta chain was observed a handful of times. What it recognizes is unknown. V was pared by 4 bases and J by 6 bases, with 11 bases between. This CDR3 spans 13 amino acids. Germline V CDR1 and CDR2: LGHNA, YSLEER. The data were obtained in a study of T-cell memory formation after mild COVID-19. Study overall: TCR clusters were largely donor specific. Study-wide findings and caveats: Clones that shrank (day 15 to 85) were balanced CD4/CD8, whereas later expanders leaned CD4+.

5'RACE with constant-segment primers built TCRalpha and TCRbeta cDNA libraries with UMIs. From the 5' RACE reads, TCRdb called clonotypes with MiXCR, one entry per CDR3 protein. This repertoire shows 200,000 or so distinct CDR3 sequences, around 9.5% found once; its top ten account for roughly 4%. The origin of this receptor is a man aged 18 to 29 who had mild COVID-19 (a few samples of this study predate the infection). Cell type and time point are not known. Source material: PBMCs or a T cell subset sorted from them (not recorded which). The chain recombines TRBV4-3 with TRBJ2-3, with D perhaps assigned TRBD1 or TRBD2 (5 bases each). DNA for the CDR3: TGCGCCAGCAGCCGAGGGACCGTCGATACGCAGTATTTT. Its translation is CASSRGTVDTQYF.